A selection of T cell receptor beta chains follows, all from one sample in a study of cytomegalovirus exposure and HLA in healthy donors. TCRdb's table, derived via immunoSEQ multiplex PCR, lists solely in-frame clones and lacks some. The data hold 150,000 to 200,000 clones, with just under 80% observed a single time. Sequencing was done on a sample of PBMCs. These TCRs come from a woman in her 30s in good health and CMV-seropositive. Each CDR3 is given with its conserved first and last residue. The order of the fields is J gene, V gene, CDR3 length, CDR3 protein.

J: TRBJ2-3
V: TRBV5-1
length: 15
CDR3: CASSLEAADTDTQYF

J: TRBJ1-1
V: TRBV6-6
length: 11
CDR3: CASSQGAEAFF

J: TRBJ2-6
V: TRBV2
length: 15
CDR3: CASSAYNSGANVLTF

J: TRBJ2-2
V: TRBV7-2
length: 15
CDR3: CASSLNAGAGGELFF

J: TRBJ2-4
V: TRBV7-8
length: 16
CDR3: CASSGRAQGTKNIQYF

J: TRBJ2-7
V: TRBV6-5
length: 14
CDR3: CASSLAGEIYEQYF

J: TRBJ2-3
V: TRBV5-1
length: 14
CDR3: CASTNTGGTDTQYF

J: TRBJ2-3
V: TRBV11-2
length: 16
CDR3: CASSPRGGVGTDTQYF

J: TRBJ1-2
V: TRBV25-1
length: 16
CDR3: CASSGGGRAGHYGYTF

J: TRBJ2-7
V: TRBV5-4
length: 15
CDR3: CASSFDSGALYEQYF

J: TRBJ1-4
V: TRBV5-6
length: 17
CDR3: CASSFAFAGQLNEKLFF

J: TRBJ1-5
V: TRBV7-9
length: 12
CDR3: CASSETGQPQHF

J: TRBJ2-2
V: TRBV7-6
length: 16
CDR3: CASSLSRVSNTGELFF

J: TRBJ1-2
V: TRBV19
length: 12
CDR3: CASLTPNYGYTF

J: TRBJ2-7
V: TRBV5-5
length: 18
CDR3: CASSLWGSGRGRTYEQYF

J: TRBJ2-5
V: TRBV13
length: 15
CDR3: CASSEDRGRQETQYF

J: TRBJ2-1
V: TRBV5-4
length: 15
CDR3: CASSGPGQGPHEQFF

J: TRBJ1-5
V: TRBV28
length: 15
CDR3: CASRQQGVGNQPQHF

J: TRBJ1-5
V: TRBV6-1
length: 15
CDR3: CASIEGNRYNQPQHF

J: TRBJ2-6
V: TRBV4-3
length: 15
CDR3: CASSPRVGGANVLTF

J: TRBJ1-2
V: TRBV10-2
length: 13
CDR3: CASSLRGPAGYTF

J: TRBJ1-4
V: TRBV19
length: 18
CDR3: CASSMTPPVRSTNEKLFF

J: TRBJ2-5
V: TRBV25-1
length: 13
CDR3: CASSLEYQETQYF

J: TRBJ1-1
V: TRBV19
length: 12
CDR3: CASTGGGGEAFF

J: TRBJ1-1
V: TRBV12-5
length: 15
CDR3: CASGFSQGQGTEAFF

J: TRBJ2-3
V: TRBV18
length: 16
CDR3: CASSTGLAGGTDTQYF

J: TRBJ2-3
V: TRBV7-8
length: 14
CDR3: CASSSAGETDTQYF

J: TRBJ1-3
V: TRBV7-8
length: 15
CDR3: CASSRQGGPGNTIYF

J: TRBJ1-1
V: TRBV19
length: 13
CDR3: CASSIAAGGQAFF

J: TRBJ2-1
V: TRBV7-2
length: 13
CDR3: CASSLVVYNEQFF

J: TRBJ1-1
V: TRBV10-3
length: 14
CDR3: CAISEGAKVTEAFF

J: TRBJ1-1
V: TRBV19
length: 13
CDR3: CASSIGQDSSAFF

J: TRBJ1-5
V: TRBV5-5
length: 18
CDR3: CASSRWVGRADLLQPQHF

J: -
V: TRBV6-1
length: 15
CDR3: CASSELALAGYEQYF

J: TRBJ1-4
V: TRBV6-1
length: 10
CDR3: CASSRDKLFF

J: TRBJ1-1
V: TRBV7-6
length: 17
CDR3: CASSLEGVGQGNTEAFF

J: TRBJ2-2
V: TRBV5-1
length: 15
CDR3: CASSYRDRDTGELFF

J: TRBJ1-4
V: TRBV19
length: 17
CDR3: CATTQFAGGITNEKLFF

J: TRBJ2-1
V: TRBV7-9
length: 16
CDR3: CASSLGGGLWGNEQFF

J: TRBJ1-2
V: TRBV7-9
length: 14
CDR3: CASSAGTGPDGYTF

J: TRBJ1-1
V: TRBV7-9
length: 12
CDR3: CASSTGTYEAFF

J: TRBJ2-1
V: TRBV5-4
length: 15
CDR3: CASSQKTGIYNEQFF

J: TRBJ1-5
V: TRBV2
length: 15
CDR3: CASSRDRPPHQPQHF

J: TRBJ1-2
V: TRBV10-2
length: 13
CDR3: CASSPGNAYGYTF

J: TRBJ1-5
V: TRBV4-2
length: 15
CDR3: CASSQDFNSNQPQHF